A single sample gave rise to the 15 T cell receptor beta chains below, sequenced in a study. TCRdb fed the RT-PCR reads into MiXCR, producing one record per CDR3 protein. The sample lists around 700,000 distinct CDR3 sequences; more than 13% were seen once. The sequenced material came from memory CD4+ T cells from blood. Receptors were obtained from a female donor in good health, serving as a healthy control.

J is TRBJ2-3 and V is TRBV27, with D hard to call. CDR3 length equals 15 residues. Trimming pared 3 bases from V and 0 bases from J, leaving 10 bases between. Germline assignment: CDR1 MNHEY and CDR2 SMNVEV (reference sequence). The CDR3 loop reads CASSLAPASTDTQYF. CDR3 bases: TGTGCCAGCAGTTTGGCTCCCGCTAGCACAGATACGCAGTATTTT.

This chain uses TRBV5-1 with TRBJ1-1; D uncertain. The CDR3 runs to 13 residues. V dropped 1 base and J dropped 6 bases, with 10 bases sitting between them. Looked up from germline, CDR1 is SGHRS and CDR2 is YFSETQ. The CDR3 loop reads CASSLNGIAEAFF. The CDR3 DNA sequence: TGCGCCAGCAGCTTGAATGGTATCGCTGAAGCTTTCTTT.

The chain joins TRBV7-2 to TRBJ2-1; no reliable D call. V was clipped by 2 bases and J by 0 bases, with 14 bases between them. The CDR3 is 17 residues long. The germline V gene has CDR1 SGHTA and CDR2 FQGNSA. The CDR3 here is CASSLRSKPHSYNEQFF. The CDR3 coding sequence is TGTGCCAGCAGCTTACGCAGTAAACCCCACTCCTACAATGAGCAGTTCTTC.

The chain links TRBV5-4 to TRBJ2-3, with 13 bases lining up with TRBD2. The CDR3 spans 18 residues. After removal of 4 bases from V and 5 bases from J, the junction contained 13 bases not matched to a gene. Germline CDR1 is SGHNT and CDR2 is YYREEE (reference sequence). The CDR3 nucleotides are TGTGCCAGCAGCCAAGGGACTAGCGGGATGTCTTTGGGAGATACGCAGTATTTT. It is translated as CASSQGTSGMSLGDTQYF.

This clonotype has a single count. J is TRBJ1-5 and V is TRBV2; D is unresolved. The V and J ends lost 6 bases and 3 bases respectively, with 6 bases between them. The CDR3 is 12 residues long. In germline, CDR1 is SNHLY, CDR2 FYNNEI. CDR3 nucleotide sequence: TGTGCCAGCAGGAAGGCCAATCAGCCCCAGCATTTT. As protein: CASRKANQPQHF. Complete variable domain (other parts from reference TRBV2 and TRBJ1-5): EPEVTQTPSHQVTQMGQEVILRCVPISNHLYFYWYRQILGQKVEFLVSFYNNEISEKSEIFDDQFSVERPDGSNFTLKIRSTKLEDSAMYFCASRKANQPQHFGDGTRLSIL.

CDR3 bases: TGTGCCAGCAGTTCCTTACTATTCCGGGACAGGGCCTACAATGAGCAGTTCTTC. Amino acid sequence: CASSSLLFRDRAYNEQFF. V usage is TRBV27 and J usage is TRBJ2-1; TRBD1 matches 9 bases. The CDR3 totals 18 residues. Germline V gives CDR1 MNHEY, CDR2 SMNVEV (reference sequence). Trimming took 4 bases from V and 2 from J; bases not matched to a gene: 12.

The chain recombines TRBV6-1 with TRBJ1-6, with a weak D call TRBD1 (5 bases). The CDR3 totals 14 residues. Germline CDR1 and CDR2: MNHNS and SASEGT. The V and J ends lost 5 bases and 6 bases respectively, with 11 bases between them. CDR3 nucleotide sequence: TGTGCCAGCAGTCTTTCAGGGACTAATTCACCCCTCCACTTT. Translation: CASSLSGTNSPLHF.

This chain joins TRBV11-2 and TRBJ1-1; D ambiguous. V lost 7 bases, J lost 10 bases, and 16 bases lay in between. This CDR3 spans 12 amino acids. The germline V gene encodes CDR1 SGHAT and CDR2 FQNNGV. CDR3 loop: CASTPNLEGAFF. CDR3 DNA: TGTGCCAGCACCCCGAACCTCGAGGGAGCTTTCTTT.

This clonotype was recorded at least ten times. V usage is TRBV20-1 and J usage is TRBJ2-7; the D is unclear. The CDR3 is 12 residues long. Trimming took off 7 bases at V and 0 bases at J, with 10 bases between the two ends. Per the germline V gene, CDR1 is DFQATT and CDR2 is SNEGSKA (reference sequence). The CDR3 here is CSGASHSYEQYF. The CDR3 region has the DNA TGCAGTGGGGCTTCGCACTCCTACGAGCAGTACTTC.

The chain combines TRBV29-1 with TRBJ2-1; the match to TRBD2 covers 8 bases. CDR1 is SQVTM and CDR2 is ANQGSEA in the germline V gene. CDR3 length: 14 amino acids. The trim removed 7 bases at V and 2 bases at J, leaving 7 bases unmatched. CDR3: CSARGGRTYNEQFF. The CDR3 DNA reads as TGCAGCGCCCGGGGGGGGCGCACCTACAATGAGCAGTTCTTC.

This clonotype was seen only a few times. J is TRBJ2-7 and V is TRBV20-1; 13 nucleotides match TRBD2. Germline CDR1 reads DFQATT; CDR2 reads SNEGSKA (reference sequence). V trimming: 6 bases; J trimming: 2 bases; junction bases outside the gene matches: 4. The CDR3 contains 14 residues. CDR3 region: CSAPGLAGTYEQYF. The CDR3 DNA reads as TGCAGTGCCCCGGGACTAGCGGGAACCTACGAGCAGTACTTC.

This clonotype showed up just a few times. The CDR3 loop reads CASPPRGRANTGELFF. The DNA of the CDR3 is TGTGCCAGCCCCCCAAGGGGGAGGGCGAACACCGGGGAGCTGTTTTTT. This sequence joins TRBV9 and TRBJ2-2; maybe TRBD2 (7 bases). Looked up from germline, CDR1 is SGDLS and CDR2 is YYNGEE. CDR3 length equals 16 residues. Trimming removed 7 bases from V and 0 bases from J, with 16 bases in between. Combining the CDR3 with reference TRBV9 and TRBJ2-2 gives the whole variable domain DSGVTQTPKHLITATGQRVTLRCSPRSGDLSVYWYQQSLDQGLQFLIQYYNGEERAKGNILERFSAQQFPDLHSELNLSSLELGDSALYFCASPPRGRANTGELFFGEGSRLTVL.

The rearrangement joins TRBV5-1 to TRBJ2-2; 8 bases agree with TRBD1. Germline V gene data show CDR1 as SGHRS and CDR2 as YFSETQ. The CDR3 loop spans 16 amino acids. V shed 0 bases, J shed 4 bases, and the junction held 5 bases outside the gene matches. The DNA of the CDR3 is TGCGCCAGCAGCTTGGGGACAGGGCCGGTCACCGGGGAGCTGTTTTTT. It specifies CASSLGTGPVTGELFF.

There are many counts of this clonotype. The chain carries TRBV10-3 and TRBJ2-2, with 7 bases fitting TRBD1. The CDR3 covers 16 residues. Germline loops: CDR1 ENHRY, CDR2 SYGVKD. The junction had 16 bases not matched to a gene; V was cut back by 10 bases and J by 5 bases. DNA for the CDR3: TGTGCCACCCTGGGGAAGACAGGGAGAGAAACCGGGGAGCTGTTTTTT. It is translated as CATLGKTGRETGELFF.

This chain links TRBV4-2 with TRBJ2-7; 7 bases are a match to TRBD1. The CDR3 is made up of 13 amino acids. The V gene end was trimmed by 5 bases and the J gene end by 3 bases; junction bases not matched to a gene: 4. In germline, CDR1 is LGHNA, CDR2 YNFKEQ. The CDR3 DNA sequence: TGTGCCAGCAGCGACGGGACAGACTACGAGCAGTACTTC. As protein: CASSDGTDYEQYF.